This T cell receptor delta chain emerged from a study of delta chains in infants with herpesvirus infections (dated by TCRdb to 2022 to 2023). With regard to the full study: A Ugandan infant birth cohort was prospectively followed from birth to characterize gammadelta T cell responses to primary cytomegalovirus (CMV) infection. Infant blood samples fell into approximate age groups of 1.5, 4, 8 and 12 months. gammadelta TCRs were sequenced from PBMC obtained from some 20 CMV-infected infants (one congenitally infected) and eight or nine CMV-uninfected infants for whom sufficient sample was available. The study looked for a public fetal Vdelta1/Vgamma8 gammadelta TCR clonotype in infants infected with CMV after birth. Previously published Belgian fetal and cord blood gammadelta TCR data were added only for comparison and were not generated in this cohort.

The CDR3 sequence holds 14 residues, the cysteine and phenylalanine included. Left in the record is the CDR3 DNA by itself, 42 bases read in frame from the first base. The germline V gene provides CDR1 TSWWSYY and CDR2 QGS. V loses 5 bases, J loses 0 bases, and the germline ends lie 10 bases apart. A note on this clone: No antigen is known for it. Base qualities are not provided; no much larger clone lies one nucleotide away.

Library prep was done by RT-PCR. TCR cDNA was generated by reverse transcription of PBMC RNA with SuperScript II and gamma-chain- and delta-chain-specific primers. The cDNA was purified with AMPure XP beads, then amplified and indexed with Illumina adapters using the Nextera XT Index Kit. Sequencing of gammadelta TCR libraries was carried out on an Illumina MiSeq using a V2 300-cycle kit. As for how the authors treated the data: Using MiXCR v2.1.12, CDR3 sequences were assembled, and reads were mapped onto D, J and V genes obtained from GenBank. VDJtools v1.2.1 was used to analyze the repertoires of the CDR3 clonotypes. Identical DNA sequences were merged into single rows after TCRdb reprocessed the public reads with CATT. The V and J calls, along with clone size, are taken from TCRdb and not from the paper's own processing. The sample contains roughly 3,300 delta-chain clones, approximately 29% of them found a single time. The top ten clonotypes cover less than 8.5% of the sample.

Results and caveats for the whole study, not just this receptor: Detection of the public clonotype was limited to the first time point after infection, and the public clonotype was not found in uninfected infants or in infants infected after 120 days. Of over 15 CMV-infected infants, several carried the public Vdelta1 clonotype: three infants infected postnatally before 120 days of age and the congenitally infected infant. A small sample size and the lack of race- or environment-matched controls were noted by the authors, because CMV is acquired by nearly all Ugandans before adulthood. Public-clonotype frequency among Vdelta1 cells appeared to correlate inversely with age at infection and decayed rapidly, seemingly not persisting beyond approximately eight weeks. Presence of the public clonotype at levels below the detection limit might still occur in CMV-uninfected infants.

Pregnant women getting prenatal care were recruited in Kampala, Uganda, and their infants were enrolled; maternal HIV status had to be documented. Home visits to families took place weekly, and collection of infant clinical information, oral swabs and peripheral blood began at 6 weeks of age and was repeated every 4 months after that. Blood was drawn into heparin tubes, and PBMC were separated by Ficoll-Paque density gradient centrifugation and then cryopreserved. The sample consisted of peripheral blood, taken at time point 3 of longitudinal follow-up. The rearranged segments are TRDV1 and TRDJ1; the D gene is unclear. The receptor was isolated from a human donor who was a Ugandan infant, either HIV-exposed or HIV-unexposed (not recorded which). The bases read TGTGCTCTTGGGAAATGCCCGTACACCGATAAACTCATCTTT. Its protein reads: CALGKCPYTDKLIF.